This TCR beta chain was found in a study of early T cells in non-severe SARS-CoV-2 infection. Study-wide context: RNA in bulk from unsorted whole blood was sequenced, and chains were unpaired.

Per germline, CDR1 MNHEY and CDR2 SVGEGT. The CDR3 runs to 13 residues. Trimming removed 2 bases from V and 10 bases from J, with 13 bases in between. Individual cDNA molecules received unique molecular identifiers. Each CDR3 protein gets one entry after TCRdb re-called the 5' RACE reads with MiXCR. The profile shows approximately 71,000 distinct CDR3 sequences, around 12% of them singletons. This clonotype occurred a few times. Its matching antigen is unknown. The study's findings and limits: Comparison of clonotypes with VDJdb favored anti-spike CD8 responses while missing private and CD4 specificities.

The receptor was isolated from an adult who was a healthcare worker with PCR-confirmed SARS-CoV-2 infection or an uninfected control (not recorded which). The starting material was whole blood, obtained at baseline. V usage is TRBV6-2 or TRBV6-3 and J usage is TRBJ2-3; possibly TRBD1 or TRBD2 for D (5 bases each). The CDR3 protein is CASSYGGPRAQYF. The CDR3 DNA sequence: TGTGCCAGCAGTTACGGGGGTCCAAGGGCGCAGTATTTT.